The 10 T cell receptor beta chains below all came from one sample that was sequenced in a study of blood T cell repertoires in COVID-19. Libraries were prepared by immunoSEQ multiplex PCR; TCRdb keeps only in-frame clonotypes and omits some of them. Among about 150,000 clones, more than 75% were seen once, and the ten largest hold 35% to 40%. Sequencing was carried out using peripheral blood. Receptors were obtained from a man between 50 and 59 years old who had recovered from COVID-19.

This clone has only a few counts. This sequence joins TRBV5-4 and TRBJ1-2; 7 bases are a match to TRBD1. J was trimmed by 0 bases and V by 4 bases; bases with no gene match: 3. Germline CDR1 and CDR2: SGHNT and YYREEE (reference sequence). CDR3 length equals 14 residues. The CDR3 loop is CASSRDRSNYGYTF. CDR3 DNA sequence: TGTGCCAGCAGCCGGGACAGATCTAACTATGGCTACACCTTC.

V usage is TRBV5-6 and J usage is TRBJ1-6, with D possibly matching TRBD1 (6 bases). The germline gives CDR1 SGHDT, CDR2 YYEEEE. CDR3 length: 17 amino acids. The V gene lost 5 bases and the J gene lost 4 bases, with 19 bases spanning the gap. As DNA, the CDR3 is TGTGCCAGCAGTAAGTTGGTACAGGGACGGTATAATTCACCCCTCCACTTT. This gives the protein CASSKLVQGRYNSPLHF.

This rearrangement joins TRBV11-3 to TRBJ2-1, with TRBD2 identical over 7 bases. This CDR3 has 15 residues. V shed 5 bases and J 2 bases; nucleotides not matched to a gene: 6. The germline gives CDR1 SGHNT, CDR2 YENEEA. This CDR3 reads CASSPSGEAYNEQFF. The DNA for the CDR3 is TGTGCCAGCAGCCCGAGCGGGGAGGCCTACAATGAGCAGTTCTTC.

This chain joins TRBV6-4 and TRBJ2-3, with D possibly matching TRBD2 (5 bases). From germline, CDR1 is MRHNA and CDR2 SNTAGT. V lost 0 bases, J lost 0 bases, and 10 bases lay in between. The CDR3 is 16 amino acids. In DNA, the CDR3 is TGTGCCAGCAGTGACTCCGCTAGAGGGAGCACAGATACGCAGTATTTT. It is translated as CASSDSARGSTDTQYF.

The gene calls are TRBV6-2 or TRBV6-3 and TRBJ1-1, with TRBD1 identical over 7 bases. The ends lost 4 bases at V and 0 bases at J; junction bases unmatched: 14. The CDR3 has 18 residues. In germline, CDR1 is MNHEY, CDR2 SVGEGT. CDR3: CASSSVHRGRRVNTEAFF. As DNA, the CDR3 is TGTGCCAGCAGTTCGGTACACAGGGGCAGGCGGGTGAACACTGAAGCTTTCTTT.

The rearrangement joins TRBV6-5 to TRBJ2-1; D is perhaps TRBD2 (5 bases). Trimming removed 6 bases from V and 6 bases from J, with 12 bases in between. The CDR3 is made up of 13 amino acids. Germline V CDR1 and CDR2: MNHEY, SVGAGI. The DNA for the CDR3 is TGTGCCAGCAGGACTACTCGATTCAATGAGCAGTTCTTC. It is translated as CASRTTRFNEQFF.

The chain uses TRBV6-2 or TRBV6-3 and TRBJ1-5; TRBD1 might be the D (5 bases). V gave up 4 bases and J gave up 4 bases, with 14 bases separating them. The CDR3 has 15 amino acids. The germline CDR1 and CDR2 sequences are MNHEY and SVGEGT. As DNA, the CDR3 is TGTGCCAGCAGTTCCCTGGGGGGAAGGAATCAGCCCCAGCATTTT. The encoded protein is CASSSLGGRNQPQHF.

The gene calls are TRBV5-5 and TRBJ1-2; 7 bases are a match to TRBD1. There are 13 residues in the CDR3. Trimming removed 3 bases from V and 5 bases from J; junction bases left unmatched: 4. From germline, CDR1 is SGHKS and CDR2 YYEKEE (reference sequence). CDR3 DNA sequence: TGTGCCAGCAGCTCGCGGGGACAGTATGGCTACACCTTC. This codes for CASSSRGQYGYTF.

The J gene is TRBJ1-1, the V gene TRBV13; TRBD1 matches at 8 bases. The germline gives CDR1 PRHDT, CDR2 FYEKMQ (reference sequence). CDR3 size: 16 residues. With V trimmed by 2 bases and J by 3 bases, 8 bases remained unmatched. The CDR3 DNA reads TGTGCCAGCAGCTTATCAGGGGGCGGATTGTACACTGAAGCTTTCTTT. Residues: CASSLSGGGLYTEAFF.

The chain links TRBV3-1 (or the pseudogene TRBV3-2) to TRBJ1-1; D possibly corresponds to TRBD1 (6 bases). Germline assignment: CDR1 LGHDT and CDR2 YNNKEL (reference sequence). V was cut by 4 bases and J by 11 bases, with 17 bases left in between. This CDR3 contains 13 residues. DNA of the CDR3: TGTGCCAGCAGCCCCTGGACAGAGCTTGGGGCTTTCTTT. This sequence encodes CASSPWTELGAFF.